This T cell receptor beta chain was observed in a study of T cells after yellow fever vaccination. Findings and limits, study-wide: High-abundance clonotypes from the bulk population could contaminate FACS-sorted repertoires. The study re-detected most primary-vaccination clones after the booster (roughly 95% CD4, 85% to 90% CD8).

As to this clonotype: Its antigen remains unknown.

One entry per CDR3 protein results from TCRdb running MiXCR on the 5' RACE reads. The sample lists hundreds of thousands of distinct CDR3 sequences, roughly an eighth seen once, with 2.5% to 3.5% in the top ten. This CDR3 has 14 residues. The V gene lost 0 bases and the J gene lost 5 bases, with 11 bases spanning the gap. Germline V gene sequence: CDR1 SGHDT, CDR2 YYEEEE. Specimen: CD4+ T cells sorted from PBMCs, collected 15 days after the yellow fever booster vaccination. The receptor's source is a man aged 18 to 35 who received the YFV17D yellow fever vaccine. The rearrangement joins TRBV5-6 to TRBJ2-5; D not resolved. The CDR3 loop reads CASSLVGRRETQYF. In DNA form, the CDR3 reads TGTGCCAGCAGCTTGGTAGGGCGCCGGGAGACCCAGTACTTC.